This entry concerns a single T cell receptor (beta chain). These data belong to a study of cytomegalovirus exposure and HLA in healthy donors. V lost 8 bases, J lost 5 bases, and 18 bases lay in between. CDR1 and CDR2 (germline): SQVTM, ANQGSEA. There are 13 residues in the CDR3. Both 60 Vbeta primers and 13 Jbeta primers went into the PCR. The method was immunoSEQ multiplex PCR; TCRdb's version includes in-frame clones alone and lacks a portion of them. This table holds 150,000 to 200,000 clones, 80% found once. The receptor was derived from a boy aged 5-17 years in good health and CMV-seronegative. The specimen was PBMCs. The gene calls are TRBV29-1 and TRBJ2-5, with a weak D call TRBD2 (5 bases). This CDR3 is CSLGSPLRETQYF. CDR3 sequence (DNA): TGCAGCCTTGGGAGTCCATTGAGGGAGACCCAGTACTTC. The full variable domain, in which reference TRBV29-1 and TRBJ2-5 provide the parts outside the CDR3, is SAVISQKPSRDICQRGTSLTIQCQVDSQVTMMFWYRQQPGQSLTLIATANQGSEATYESGFVIDKFPISRPNLTFSTLTVSNMSPEDSSIYLCSLGSPLRETQYFGPGTRLLVL.